This TCR beta chain comes out of a study of beta chain features in type 1 diabetes. Study details: Healthy donors resembled patients in age, gender and cell yields. Examination of sorted cells across all samples involved more than 100,000,000 cells. General study findings and limits: Relative to healthy donors, patients appeared to have naive, central memory and Treg TCRB repertoires that were more similar.

The junction had 7 bases not matched to a gene; V was cut back by 0 bases and J by 9 bases. This CDR3 has 16 amino acids. The V gene's germline CDR1 is SGDLS and CDR2 YYNGEE. Every bit of the isolated RNA underwent reverse transcription, so sequencing read expressed TCRB transcripts. The average read count of naive, central memory and regulatory T cell samples was around 3.8 million. Assay: immunoSEQ multiplex PCR; the TCRdb copy retains only in-frame clones and omits some. The repertoire holds roughly 370,000 clones, with 14% as singletons. Worth noting for this clone: Its antigen is still unknown.

The sequence derives from a man aged 30 to 39 in good health. Material for sequencing was naive CD4+ T cells from blood. The gene calls are TRBV9 and TRBJ2-1; 12 positions agree with TRBD2. DNA for the CDR3: TGTGCCAGCAGCGTAGGCGCTAGCGGGAGGGTGGGTGAGCAGTTCTTC. This encodes CASSVGASGRVGEQFF.